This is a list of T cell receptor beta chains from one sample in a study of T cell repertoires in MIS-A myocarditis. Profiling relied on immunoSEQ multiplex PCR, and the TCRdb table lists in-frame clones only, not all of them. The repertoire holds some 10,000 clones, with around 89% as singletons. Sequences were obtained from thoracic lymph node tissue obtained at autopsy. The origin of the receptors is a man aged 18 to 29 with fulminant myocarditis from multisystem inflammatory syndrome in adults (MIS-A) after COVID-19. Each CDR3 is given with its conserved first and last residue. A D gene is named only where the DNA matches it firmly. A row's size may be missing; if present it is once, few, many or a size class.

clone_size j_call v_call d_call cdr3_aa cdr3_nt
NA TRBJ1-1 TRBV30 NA CAAERNTEAFF TGTGCCGCGGAAAGGAATACTGAAGCTTTCTTT
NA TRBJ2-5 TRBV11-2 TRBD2 CASSWGSGRNKKETQYF TGTGCCAGCAGCTGGGGTAGCGGGAGGAACAAAAAAGAGACCCAGTACTTC
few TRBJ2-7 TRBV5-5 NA CASSLAGGREQYF TGTGCCAGCAGCTTGGCCGGAGGCCGCGAGCAGTACTTC
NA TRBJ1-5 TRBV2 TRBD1 CASRGQANQPQHF TGTGCCAGCAGGGGACAGGCCAATCAGCCCCAGCATTTT
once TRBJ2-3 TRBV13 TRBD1 CASSFRTGSTDTQYF TGTGCCAGCAGCTTCAGGACAGGGAGCACAGATACGCAGTATTTT
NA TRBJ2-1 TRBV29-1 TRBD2 CSVQTSGGSYNEQFF TGCAGCGTCCAGACTAGCGGGGGATCCTACAATGAGCAGTTCTTC
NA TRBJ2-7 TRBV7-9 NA CASSGESYEQYF TGTGCCAGCAGTGGAGAGAGCTACGAGCAGTACTTC
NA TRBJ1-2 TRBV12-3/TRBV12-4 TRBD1 CASSSTGGGGYTF TGTGCCAGCAGCTCTACAGGGGGAGGCGGCTACACCTTC
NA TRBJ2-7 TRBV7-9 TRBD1 CASSQQGSVPPADF TGTGCCAGCAGCCAACAGGGGTCCGTCCCCCCGGCGGACTTC
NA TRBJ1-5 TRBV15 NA CATRESNQPQHF TGTGCCACCAGGGAGAGCAATCAGCCCCAGCATTTT
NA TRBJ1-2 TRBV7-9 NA CAGSFGIYGYTF TGTGCCGGCAGCTTCGGGATCTATGGCTACACCTTC
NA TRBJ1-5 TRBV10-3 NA CAISEDSTNQPQHF TGTGCCATCAGCGAGGACAGTACCAATCAGCCCCAGCATTTT
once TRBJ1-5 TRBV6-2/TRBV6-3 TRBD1 CASSYSDHRGSNQPQHF TGTGCCAGCAGTTACTCCGATCACAGGGGAAGCAATCAGCCCCAGCATTTT
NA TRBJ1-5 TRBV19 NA CASSRSGGNSNQPQHF TGTGCCAGTAGCCGCAGTGGGGGGAATAGCAATCAGCCCCAGCATTTT
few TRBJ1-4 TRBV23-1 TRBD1 CASSQSGTVSEKLFF TGCGCCAGCAGTCAATCAGGGACAGTCAGTGAAAAACTGTTTTTT
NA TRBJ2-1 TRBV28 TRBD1 CASSLYRDRGFREQFF TGTGCCAGCAGCCTTTACCGGGACAGGGGGTTTCGGGAGCAGTTCTTC
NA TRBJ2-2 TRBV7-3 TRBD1 CASSPGQGNTGELFF TGTGCCAGCAGCCCCGGACAGGGGAACACCGGGGAGCTGTTTTTT
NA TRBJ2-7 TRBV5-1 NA CASSSLGGEQYF TGCGCCAGCAGCTCCTTGGGTGGCGAGCAGTACTTC
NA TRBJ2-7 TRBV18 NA CASSPPSKGAYEQYF TGTGCCAGCTCACCACCTTCCAAGGGGGCCTACGAGCAGTACTTC
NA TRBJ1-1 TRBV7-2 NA CASSLDPAVGVEAFF TGTGCCAGCAGCTTAGATCCAGCGGTGGGGGTTGAAGCTTTCTTT
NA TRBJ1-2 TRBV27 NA CASSLSMDSRYGYTF TGTGCCAGCAGCCTAAGCATGGACAGCCGGTATGGCTACACCTTC
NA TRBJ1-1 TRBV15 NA CATSRGNTEAFF TGTGCCACCAGCAGAGGCAACACTGAAGCTTTCTTT
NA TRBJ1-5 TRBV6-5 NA CASRRDGNQPQHF TGTGCCAGCAGGCGGGACGGCAATCAGCCCCAGCATTTT
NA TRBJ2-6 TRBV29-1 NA CSVVLAGGANVLTF TGCAGCGTTGTGCTAGCAGGTGGGGCCAACGTCCTGACTTTC
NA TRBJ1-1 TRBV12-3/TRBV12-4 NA CASSWTTNTEAFF TGTGCCAGCAGTTGGACCACCAACACTGAAGCTTTCTTT
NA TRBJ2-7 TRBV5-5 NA CASSLEAATYEQYF TGTGCCAGCAGCTTGGAGGCAGCTACCTACGAGCAGTACTTC
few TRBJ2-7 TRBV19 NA CASGIGHEQYF TGTGCCAGTGGGATTGGCCACGAGCAGTACTTC
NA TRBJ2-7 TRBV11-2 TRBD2 CASSPQRGFWDEQYF TGTGCCAGCAGCCCTCAGCGGGGGTTTTGGGACGAGCAGTACTTC
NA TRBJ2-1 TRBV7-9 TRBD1 CASSFFLGQGYNEQFF TGTGCCAGCAGCTTTTTCCTAGGACAGGGCTACAATGAGCAGTTCTTC
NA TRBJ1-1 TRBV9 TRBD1 CASSVDQGDYTEAFF TGTGCCAGCAGCGTAGATCAGGGGGACTACACTGAAGCTTTCTTT
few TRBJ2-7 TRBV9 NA CASSVGTTYEQYF TGTGCCAGCAGCGTAGGGACAACCTACGAGCAGTACTTC
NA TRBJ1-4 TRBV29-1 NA CSVLGEKLFF TGCAGCGTATTAGGAGAAAAACTGTTTTTT
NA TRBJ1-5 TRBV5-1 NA CASSLSEGDQPQHF TGCGCCAGCAGCTTGTCGGAGGGGGATCAGCCCCAGCATTTT
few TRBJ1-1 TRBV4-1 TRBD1 CASSHPGQGVHTEAFF TGCGCCAGCAGCCACCCGGGACAGGGAGTTCACACTGAAGCTTTCTTT
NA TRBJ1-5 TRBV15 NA CATTLGASNQPQHF TGTGCCACCACCCTGGGGGCTAGCAATCAGCCCCAGCATTTT
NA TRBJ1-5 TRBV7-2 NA CASSLISYNQPQHF TGTGCCAGCAGCTTAATTTCGTACAATCAGCCCCAGCATTTT
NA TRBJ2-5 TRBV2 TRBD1 CASRGTGWLETQYF TGTGCCAGCAGGGGGACAGGGTGGCTGGAGACCCAGTACTTC
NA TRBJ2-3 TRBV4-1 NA CASSPEEGVSSDTQYF TGCGCCAGCAGCCCGGAAGAGGGGGTCTCCTCAGATACGCAGTATTTT
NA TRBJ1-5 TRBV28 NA CASSLHPGGQPQHF TGTGCCAGCAGTTTACACCCAGGCGGTCAGCCCCAGCATTTT
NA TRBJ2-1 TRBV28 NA CAIRDYNEQFF TGTGCCATCCGAGATTACAATGAGCAGTTCTTC